The TCR beta chain under discussion was sequenced for a study of T cell repertoires in cytomegalovirus infection. TCRdb used MiXCR to reprocess the reads, holding one entry per CDR3 protein. The sample carries some 920,000 distinct CDR3 sequences, roughly 30% recorded once. Study findings and constraints: Based on cumulative public TCR beta family frequency, carriers of CMV plus the relevant HLA were identified.

This CDR3 has 14 amino acids. CDR1 is MRHNA and CDR2 is SNTAGT in the germline V gene. Trimming pared 6 bases from V and 6 bases from J, leaving 17 bases between. Concerning this clonotype itself: Its antigen is as yet unknown.

The TCR comes from a human donor in good health (CMV status not recorded). Some clones in this sample may be carry-over from other donors' samples. This specimen consisted of cultured CD8+ T cells from PBMCs, obtained from culture after CMV antigen stimulation. The chain employs TRBV6-4 and TRBJ1-2, with D possibly matching TRBD1 (6 bases). This chain's CDR3 is CASSPTGTTHGYTF. The CDR3 region has the DNA TGTGCCAGCAGCCCCACCGGGACAACGCATGGCTACACCTTC.